This T cell receptor beta chain was recorded in a study of cytotoxic CD8 clonotypes in ibrutinib-treated CLL. The overall study: Included were 11 to 12 relapsed/refractory and roughly 15 treatment-naive patients, of whom about 18 were IGHV unmutated. By median roughly 5.5 years, 12 had progressed and approximately 14 stayed remitted; responses had been 2 complete and about 24 partial.

Germline CDR1 reads SEHNR; CDR2 reads FQNEAQ (reference sequence). This CDR3 is 17 amino acids long. After removal of 7 bases from V and 5 bases from J, the junction contained 10 bases not matched to a gene. Study conclusions and caveats: Progressing patients had sampling times that differed from those of sustained-remission patients.

About this clone itself: Its antigen remains unidentified.

Profiled with immunoSEQ multiplex PCR; TCRdb holds only in-frame clones, not every one. The profile shows around 50,000 clones, around 60% of them singletons. The specimen was PBMCs, collected after 24 months of ibrutinib treatment. V is TRBV7-9 and J is TRBJ2-2, with 13 bases lining up with TRBD2. The receptor was isolated from a human donor with chronic lymphocytic leukemia. The CDR3 reads CASNLGATSGGTGELFF. DNA for the CDR3: TGTGCCAGCAACCTCGGGGCGACTAGCGGGGGGACCGGGGAGCTGTTTTTT.